This TCR beta chain was recovered during a study of shared clonotypes between healthy human individuals. Using about 0.2 ug DNA, some 30,000 T cell genomes, the sorted-subset replicate PCRs were run. Sequencing was performed with immunoSEQ multiplex PCR; in TCRdb, only in-frame clones are kept and a portion is missing. The top ten clones hold around 1.7% of a sample with roughly 2,000,000 clones, roughly 93% of them seen once. Trimming removed 5 bases from V and 1 base from J; junction bases left unmatched: 9. CDR1 and CDR2 from the germline V gene are SEHNR and FQNEAQ (reference sequence). The CDR3 consists of 17 residues. In the naive CD8 group, cells lacked CD45RO and were positively selected for CCR7, so terminally differentiated effector memory CD45RA+ cells were left out.

The receptor comes from a man between 18 and 35 years old in good health. Some clones in this sample may be carry-over from other donors' samples. Sequencing was performed on naive CD8+ T cells from PBMCs. This chain uses TRBV7-9 with TRBJ2-3, with TRBD2 matching 10 bases. The CDR3 DNA reads as TGTGCCAGCAGCCCGTCACATCTAGCGGGGGGCACAGATACGCAGTATTTT. This sequence encodes CASSPSHLAGGTDTQYF.